This paragraph covers one T cell receptor (beta chain) sequence. What it binds is not known. The record originates from a study of CD8 T cells in ankylosing spondylitis. Study-level findings and limits: Seemingly characteristic of ankylosing spondylitis blood was a TCR beta motif consisting of eight highly homologous variants. A number of the motif variants had already been described in reactive arthritis synovial fluid and blood.

Making use of molecular barcodes, quantitative 5'-RACE generated TCR beta libraries. Via MiXCR, TCRdb re-called the 5' RACE reads, giving one row per CDR3 protein. This table has 200,000 to 300,000 distinct CDR3 sequences, 10% appearing once. Sequences were obtained from blood, either unsorted or a sorted T cell fraction (not recorded which). The origin of this receptor is a male donor with ankylosing spondylitis or in good health (not recorded which).

The DNA for the CDR3 is TGCGCCCCTAGGACAGCTCCTAACTATGGCTACACCTTC. This gives the protein CAPRTAPNYGYTF. The chain joins TRBV4-1 to TRBJ1-2, with D possibly TRBD1 on 6 matching bases. This CDR3 has 13 amino acids. The V end lost 11 bases, the J end lost 0 bases, and 13 bases lay between the germline ends. CDR1 and CDR2 (germline): MGHRA, YSYEKL.